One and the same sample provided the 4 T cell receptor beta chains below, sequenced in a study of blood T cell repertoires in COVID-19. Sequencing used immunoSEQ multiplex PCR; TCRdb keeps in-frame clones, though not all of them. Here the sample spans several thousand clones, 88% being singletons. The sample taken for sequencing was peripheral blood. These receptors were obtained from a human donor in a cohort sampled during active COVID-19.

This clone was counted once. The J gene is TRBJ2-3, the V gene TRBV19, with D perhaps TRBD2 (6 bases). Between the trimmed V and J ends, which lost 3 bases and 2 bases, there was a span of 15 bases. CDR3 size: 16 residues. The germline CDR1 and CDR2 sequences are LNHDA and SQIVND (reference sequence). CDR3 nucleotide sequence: TGTGCCAGTAGTATTGGTCTGTGGGAGGCCACAGATACGCAGTATTTT. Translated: CASSIGLWEATDTQYF. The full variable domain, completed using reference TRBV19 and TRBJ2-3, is DGGITQSPKYLFRKEGQNVTLSCEQNLNHDAMYWYRQDPGQGLRLIYYSQIVNDFQKGDIAEGYSVSREKKESFPLTVTSAQKNPTAFYLCASSIGLWEATDTQYFGPGTRLTVL.

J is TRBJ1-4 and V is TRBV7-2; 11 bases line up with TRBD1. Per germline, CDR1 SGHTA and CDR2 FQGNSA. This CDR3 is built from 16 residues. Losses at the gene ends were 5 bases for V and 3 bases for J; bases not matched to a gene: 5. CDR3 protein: CASSVGTGGANEKLFF. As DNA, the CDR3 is TGTGCCAGCAGCGTCGGGACAGGGGGGGCTAATGAAAAACTGTTTTTT.

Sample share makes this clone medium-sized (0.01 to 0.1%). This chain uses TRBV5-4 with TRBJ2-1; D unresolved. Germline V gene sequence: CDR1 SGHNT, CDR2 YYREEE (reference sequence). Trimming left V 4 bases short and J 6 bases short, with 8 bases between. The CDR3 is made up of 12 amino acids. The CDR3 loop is CASSQQTNEQFF. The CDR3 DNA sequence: TGTGCCAGCAGCCAACAGACCAATGAGCAGTTCTTC.

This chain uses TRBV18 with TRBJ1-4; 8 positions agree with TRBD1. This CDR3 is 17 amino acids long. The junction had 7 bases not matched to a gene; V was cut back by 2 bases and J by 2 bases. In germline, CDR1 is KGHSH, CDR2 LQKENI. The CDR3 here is CASSPEDRVVTNEKLFF. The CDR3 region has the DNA TGTGCCAGCTCACCAGAGGACAGGGTGGTTACTAATGAAAAACTGTTTTTT.